The 32 T cell receptor beta chains below come from one sample, sequenced in a study of T cell responses to AZD1222 COVID-19 vaccine. TCRdb's table, derived via immunoSEQ multiplex PCR, lists solely in-frame clones and lacks some. The repertoire holds approximately 120,000 clones, about 87% seen once, with 3.5% to 4.5% in the top ten. The sequences come from peripheral blood, collected on day 0 of AZD1222 vaccination. These receptor sequences come from an adult in good health.

The J gene is TRBJ2-3, the V gene TRBV15; D is perhaps TRBD1 (6 bases). Looked up from germline, CDR1 is LNHNV and CDR2 is YYDKDF (reference sequence). The V gene lost 6 bases and the J gene lost 2 bases, with 18 bases spanning the gap. The CDR3 is made up of 16 amino acids. The CDR3 spells CATRVGRGPNTDTQYF. CDR3 DNA: TGTGCCACCAGAGTAGGCAGGGGCCCAAACACAGATACGCAGTATTTT.

This sequence joins TRBV2 and TRBJ2-7, with 8 bases that match TRBD2. The junction had 4 bases not matched to a gene; V was cut back by 4 bases and J by 2 bases. CDR1 is SNHLY and CDR2 is FYNNEI in the germline V gene. The CDR3 is 14 amino acids. The CDR3 region is CASSGTGGAYEQYF. Written as DNA, the CDR3 is TGTGCCAGCAGTGGCACGGGGGGGGCCTACGAGCAGTACTTC.

J is TRBJ2-3 and V is TRBV19; 10 bases line up with TRBD2. There are 14 residues in the CDR3. J lost 5 bases, V lost 6 bases, and 5 bases had no gene match. CDR1 and CDR2 (germline): LNHDA, SQIVND (reference sequence). CDR3 nucleotide sequence: TGTGCCAGTAGGGGACTAGCGTATGGAGATACGCAGTATTTT. Its translation is CASRGLAYGDTQYF.

This chain connects TRBV11-2 to TRBJ2-1; 7 bases line up with TRBD2. Germline V gives CDR1 SGHAT, CDR2 FQNNGV. The CDR3 is 15 residues long. The V gene end was trimmed by 3 bases and the J gene end by 4 bases; junction bases not matched to a gene: 6. Here the CDR3 DNA reads TGTGCCAGCAGCTTTGCATCGGGGGGTTACAATGAGCAGTTCTTC. Its protein product is CASSFASGGYNEQFF.

This chain links TRBV7-9 with TRBJ1-4, with TRBD1 as a possible D gene (5 bases). Germline values: CDR1 SEHNR, CDR2 FQNEAQ (reference sequence). Between the trimmed V and J ends, which lost 5 bases and 6 bases, there was a span of 19 bases. The CDR3 totals 16 residues. The CDR3 bases are TGTGCCAGCAGCCGGGACCTACAGGCGCCCGATGAAAAACTGTTTTTT. This codes for CASSRDLQAPDEKLFF.

This chain links TRBV6-5 with TRBJ1-2, with TRBD1 matching over 7 bases. The germline gives CDR1 MNHEY, CDR2 SVGAGI. V dropped 6 bases and J dropped 6; count of bases not matched to a gene: 10. The CDR3 sequence is 14 residues long. The CDR3 reads CASSWANTGDGYTF. CDR3 DNA: TGTGCCAGCAGCTGGGCCAATACAGGGGATGGCTACACCTTC.

V is TRBV5-1 and J is TRBJ2-5, with D maybe TRBD1 (6 bases). V lost 4 bases, J lost 5 bases, and 12 bases lay in between. There are 13 residues in the CDR3. Germline-derived CDR1 and CDR2 are SGHRS and YFSETQ. CDR3 amino acids: CASSIQGIETQYF. The CDR3, as DNA: TGCGCCAGCAGCATACAGGGCATTGAGACCCAGTACTTC.

This clone was seen only once. The chain couples TRBV19 to TRBJ1-1; 12 nucleotides align to TRBD1. J lost 6 bases, V lost 9 bases, and 8 bases had no gene match. The CDR3 runs 14 residues. Germline CDR1 and CDR2: LNHDA and SQIVND (reference sequence). The CDR3 here is CASKPGQGAAEAFF. CDR3 coding DNA: TGTGCCAGCAAACCGGGACAGGGGGCTGCTGAAGCTTTCTTT.

This rearrangement joins TRBV7-6 to TRBJ2-5, with D possibly being TRBD1 (7 bases). Deletions cut 7 bases from V and 4 bases from J, with 22 bases between. Germline CDR1 and CDR2: SGHVS and FNYEAQ. This CDR3 comprises 16 residues. The CDR3 here is CASNQGGGWRRETQYF. CDR3 DNA: TGTGCCAGCAACCAGGGGGGCGGGTGGCGGAGAGAGACCCAGTACTTC.

The chain links TRBV12-3 or TRBV12-4 to TRBJ1-5; 7 bases are shared with TRBD1. V was pared by 6 bases and J by 6 bases, with 2 bases of the junction left unmatched. The CDR3 has 12 amino acids. CDR3 sequence (DNA): TGTGCCAGCAGGACAGGGCCTCAGCCCCAGCATTTT. It is translated as CASRTGPQPQHF.

The rearrangement links TRBV7-9 to TRBJ1-5, with 8 bases lining up with TRBD1. V trimming: 1 base; J trimming: 2 bases; junction bases outside the gene matches: 1. This CDR3 has 15 residues. The germline CDR1 and CDR2 sequences are SEHNR and FQNEAQ (reference sequence). CDR3 bases: TGTGCCAGCAGCTTAGAACAGGGGGGCAATCAGCCCCAGCATTTT. Protein: CASSLEQGGNQPQHF.

The rearrangement uses TRBV5-1 and TRBJ2-7, with D tentatively TRBD1 (7 bases). The V gene's germline CDR1 is SGHRS and CDR2 YFSETQ. CDR3 size: 15 residues. The V gene lost 0 bases and the J gene lost 6 bases, with 16 bases spanning the gap. The CDR3 is CASSLGQGLGSEQYF. The CDR3 region has the DNA TGCGCCAGCAGCTTGGGACAGGGTCTCGGGAGCGAGCAGTACTTC.

The chain combines TRBV7-9 with TRBJ1-2, with D hard to call. The CDR3 sequence is 13 residues long. Trimming removed 1 base from V and 11 bases from J, with 14 bases in between. CDR1 and CDR2 (germline): SEHNR, FQNEAQ (reference sequence). The CDR3, as DNA: TGTGCCAGCAGCTTAGGGGCGGGGTCGTCATACACCTTC. Translated, it gives CASSLGAGSSYTF.

The CDR3 sequence: CASSPGQGTLTNEKLFF. CDR3 DNA sequence: TGCGCCAGCAGCCCCGGGCAGGGGACTTTGACTAATGAAAAACTGTTTTTT. The chain recombines TRBV4-1 with TRBJ1-4, with D perhaps TRBD1 (6 bases). V was clipped by 4 bases and J by 2 bases, with 17 bases between them. Germline V CDR1 and CDR2: MGHRA, YSYEKL. The CDR3 sequence is 17 residues long.

The J gene is TRBJ1-6, the V gene TRBV7-9, with TRBD1 matching 10 bases. CDR3 length equals 15 residues. V trimming: 8 bases; J trimming: 6 bases; junction bases outside the gene matches: 7. In germline, CDR1 is SEHNR, CDR2 FQNEAQ (reference sequence). In DNA, the CDR3 is TGTGCCAGCGCCCGACAGGGGGCGAGTAATTCACCCCTCCACTTT. Amino acids: CASARQGASNSPLHF.

Here the CDR3 DNA reads TGTGCCAGCAGCTCTTCCGGGACCGCGTACAATGAGCAGTTCTTC. Its translation is CASSSSGTAYNEQFF. The chain uses TRBV7-9 and TRBJ2-1, with D perhaps being TRBD1 or TRBD2 (5 bases each). CDR3 length: 15 amino acids. Looked up from germline, CDR1 is SEHNR and CDR2 is FQNEAQ (reference sequence). Trimming removed 4 bases at V and 4 bases at J, with 14 bases between.

The chain combines TRBV27 with TRBJ2-3; possibly TRBD1 for D (6 bases). CDR3 length: 16 residues. Trimming removed 5 bases at V and 0 bases at J, with 15 bases between. Germline lookup yields CDR1 MNHEY and CDR2 SMNVEV (reference sequence). The CDR3 coding sequence is TGTGCCAGCAGTCCCGGGACAAGAACTAGCACAGATACGCAGTATTTT. Protein: CASSPGTRTSTDTQYF.

This chain connects TRBV14 to TRBJ1-3; D remains unclear. V was pared by 0 bases and J by 2 bases, with 11 bases between. Germline lookup yields CDR1 SGHDN and CDR2 FVKESK. The CDR3 totals 16 residues. CDR3 nucleotides: TGTGCCAGCAGCCAAGATCGAGTTTCGGCTGGAAACACCATATATTTT. Residues: CASSQDRVSAGNTIYF. Full variable domain (missing parts from reference TRBV14 and TRBJ1-3): EAGVTQFPSHSVIEKGQTVTLRCDPISGHDNLYWYRRVMGKEIKFLLHFVKESKQDESGMPNNRFLAERTGGTYSTLKVQPAELEDSGVYFCASSQDRVSAGNTIYFGEGSWLTVV.

This clone was found a few times. V is TRBV5-1 and J is TRBJ1-2; no clear D. Germline V gene data show CDR1 as SGHRS and CDR2 as YFSETQ. The CDR3 has 14 residues. V lost 3 bases to trimming and J lost 4 bases, with 13 bases between them. The CDR3 reads CASSSGFVSYGYTF. In DNA form, the CDR3 reads TGCGCCAGCAGCTCGGGGTTCGTTAGCTATGGCTACACCTTC. The complete variable domain, with remaining parts taken from reference TRBV5-1 and TRBJ1-2, reads KAGVTQTPRYLIKTRGQQVTLSCSPISGHRSVSWYQQTPGQGLQFLFEYFSETQRNKGNFPGRFSGRQFSNSRSEMNVSTLELGDSALYLCASSSGFVSYGYTFGSGTRLTVV.

V and J are TRBV7-3 and TRBJ2-1; TRBD1 is a possible D gene (6 bases). Germline V gene lookup returns CDR1 SGHTA and CDR2 FQGTGA. The CDR3 length is 12 residues. With 4 bases removed from V and 8 bases from J, the gap between germline ends came to 9 bases. The CDR3: CASSSTGYEQFF. The CDR3 DNA sequence: TGTGCCAGCAGCTCCACAGGGTATGAGCAGTTCTTC. Full variable domain (outside the CDR3, taken from reference TRBV7-3 and TRBJ2-1): GAGVSQTPSNKVTEKGKYVELRCDPISGHTALYWYRQSLGQGPEFLIYFQGTGAADDSGLPNDRFFAVRPEGSVSTLKIQRTERGDSAVYLCASSSTGYEQFFGPGTRLTVL.

The chain recombines TRBV20-1 with TRBJ2-7; TRBD2 agrees at 9 bases. CDR1 is DFQATT, CDR2 SNEGSKA, per germline (reference sequence). This CDR3 contains 13 residues. Unmatched junction bases numbered 2, after V lost 3 bases and J lost 2 bases. CDR3 nucleotides: TGCAGTGCTAGTGCGGGGGGGGCCTACGAGCAGTACTTC. Protein: CSASAGGAYEQYF.

The chain uses TRBV5-1 and TRBJ1-3; the D gene is possibly TRBD1 (6 bases). Germline CDR1 is SGHRS and CDR2 is YFSETQ. The CDR3 has 16 residues. V lost 7 bases and J 4 bases, leaving 21 bases between the germline ends. CDR3 DNA: TGCGCCAGCTCCCCAGGGGCGGAAAAGGTGGGAAACACCATATATTTT. Encoded protein: CASSPGAEKVGNTIYF.

The chain combines TRBV6-5 with TRBJ2-7; 7 bases fit TRBD1. This CDR3 contains 13 residues. Germline loops: CDR1 MNHEY, CDR2 SVGAGI. Trimming at V came to 4 bases and at J to 2 bases, leaving 2 bases not matched to a gene. The CDR3 nucleotides are TGTGCCAGCAGTTTTGGACAGGCCTACGAGCAGTACTTC. It codes for CASSFGQAYEQYF.

J is TRBJ2-7 and V is TRBV18, with D possibly being TRBD1 or TRBD2 (6 bases each). Trimming took off 2 bases at V and 3 bases at J, with 11 bases between the two ends. CDR3 length: 14 residues. Germline V gene lookup returns CDR1 KGHSH and CDR2 LQKENI. This CDR3 is CASSPRGGHYEQYF. For the CDR3, the DNA is TGTGCCAGCTCACCAAGAGGGGGGCACTACGAGCAGTACTTC.

The CDR3 DNA reads as TGTGCCTGGGGGTTAACACAAGTCCACCGAAACACCATATATTTT. Protein sequence: CAWGLTQVHRNTIYF. This chain joins TRBV30 and TRBJ1-3; no firm D call. The CDR3 is 15 amino acids. CDR1 and CDR2 from the germline V gene are GTSNPN and SVGIG (reference sequence). Trimming shortened V by 5 bases and J by 5 bases, and 19 bases separated the two germline ends. The whole variable domain, remainder taken from reference TRBV30 and TRBJ1-3, is SQTIHQWPATLVQPVGSPLSLECTVEGTSNPNLYWYRQAAGRGLQLLFYSVGIGQISSEVPQNLSASRPQDRQFILSSKKLLLSDSGFYLCAWGLTQVHRNTIYFGEGSWLTVV.

As regards this clone: A clone one base away is much larger, so this may be a read error. The V gene is TRBV28, the J gene TRBJ2-7, with D perhaps TRBD2 (6 bases). This CDR3 has 12 residues. The V gene's germline CDR1 is MDHEN and CDR2 SYDVKM. V shed 3 bases and J shed 3 bases, with 6 bases lying between them. The DNA for the CDR3 is TGTGCCAGCAGTTTGGGGGGCTACGAGCAGTACTTC. This gives the protein CASSLGGYEQYF.

The genes are TRBV7-3 and TRBJ1-1, with D tentatively TRBD1 (6 bases). The CDR3 spans 14 residues. The ends were cut back, 6 bases at V and 11 bases at J, with 22 bases in the middle. Germline V gives CDR1 SGHTA, CDR2 FQGTGA. CDR3: CASSLLPSRGEAFF. For the CDR3, the DNA is TGTGCCAGCAGTTTGCTTCCTTCCAGGGGTGAGGCTTTCTTT.

V usage is TRBV7-9 and J usage is TRBJ2-7; 9 bases map to TRBD1. The J segment lost 3 bases and the V segment lost 8 bases, leaving 14 bases of the junction unmatched. There are 16 residues in the CDR3. Germline CDR1 SEHNR, CDR2 FQNEAQ (reference sequence). The CDR3 reads CASGEGRDRVLYEQYF. The CDR3 DNA sequence: TGTGCCAGCGGGGAAGGCCGGGACAGGGTCCTCTACGAGCAGTACTTC.

This chain links TRBV19 with TRBJ2-7; TRBD1 matches at 9 bases. CDR3 length: 15 residues. Germline V gives CDR1 LNHDA, CDR2 SQIVND (reference sequence). Losses at the gene ends were 0 bases for V and 3 bases for J; bases not matched to a gene: 3. CDR3 coding DNA: TGTGCCAGTAGTATAGATTCGGGACAGGGCTACGAGCAGTACTTC. This gives the protein CASSIDSGQGYEQYF.

The genes are TRBV4-3 and TRBJ2-3; 8 nucleotides agree with TRBD2. This CDR3 spans 16 amino acids. With 1 base clipped from V and 1 base from J, the junction kept 4 bases outside the gene matches. Germline CDR1 is LGHNA and CDR2 is YSLEER. For the CDR3, the DNA is TGCGCCAGCAGCCAAGGGGTGCGGGGGGGCACAGATACGCAGTATTTT. Its protein product is CASSQGVRGGTDTQYF.

The chain joins TRBV29-1 to TRBJ2-7; D not resolved. Trimming removed 7 bases at V and 6 bases at J, with 19 bases between. This CDR3 spans 13 amino acids. Germline loops: CDR1 SQVTM, CDR2 ANQGSEA. The CDR3 DNA sequence: TGCAGCGCCTGGACGGGTACCTCCCTCGAGCAGTACTTC. It is translated as CSAWTGTSLEQYF.

The chain employs TRBV29-1 and TRBJ2-2, with D perhaps TRBD2 (6 bases). Per the germline V gene, CDR1 is SQVTM and CDR2 is ANQGSEA. The CDR3 contains 13 residues. Trimming stripped 5 bases from V and 1 base from J, with 8 bases between. CDR3 amino acids: CSVIGGNTGELFF. The DNA of the CDR3 is TGCAGCGTTATCGGGGGGAACACCGGGGAGCTGTTTTTT.